These 5 T cell receptor beta chains originate from one sample sequenced in a study of blood T cell repertoires in COVID-19. The data were produced by immunoSEQ multiplex PCR, yet TCRdb's version contains in-frame clones alone and is incomplete. The profile shows roughly 100,000 clones, about four fifths of them singletons. The specimen sequenced was peripheral blood. The source is a woman aged 80 or over with acute or convalescent COVID-19.

The V call is TRBV28, the J call TRBJ1-5; maybe TRBD1 (6 bases). CDR3 length equals 13 residues. Germline V gene sequence: CDR1 MDHEN, CDR2 SYDVKM. Between the trimmed V and J ends, which lost 5 bases and 5 bases, there was a span of 10 bases. As DNA, the CDR3 is TGTGCCAGCAGTCGTCGACAGGATCAGCCCCAGCATTTT. Protein product: CASSRRQDQPQHF.

The chain links TRBV5-4 to TRBJ2-3, with D maybe TRBD2 (5 bases). The V gene lost 3 bases and the J gene lost 0 bases, with 8 bases spanning the gap. The CDR3 totals 14 residues. Germline assignment: CDR1 SGHNT and CDR2 YYREEE (reference sequence). CDR3 loop: CASSSRGSTDTQYF. As DNA, the CDR3 is TGTGCCAGCAGCTCCCGGGGAAGCACAGATACGCAGTATTTT. Complete variable domain (other parts from reference TRBV5-4 and TRBJ2-3): ETGVTQSPTHLIKTRGQQVTLRCSSQSGHNTVSWYQQALGQGPQFIFQYYREEENGRGNFPPRFSGLQFPNYSSELNVNALELDDSALYLCASSSRGSTDTQYFGPGTRLTVL.

The CDR3 loop reads CASSPGTSGGYNEQFF. In DNA form, the CDR3 reads TGCGCCAGCAGCCCAGGGACTAGCGGGGGTTACAATGAGCAGTTCTTC. The chain recombines TRBV5-1 with TRBJ2-1; 14 bases match TRBD2. Germline V CDR1 and CDR2: SGHRS, YFSETQ. The CDR3 has 16 amino acids. V gave up 4 bases and J gave up 4 bases; unmatched junction bases: 4.

V is TRBV28 and J is TRBJ2-4, with D tentatively TRBD1 (6 bases). V dropped 6 bases and J dropped 9 bases, with 18 bases sitting between them. CDR3 length: 14 residues. CDR1 MDHEN and CDR2 SYDVKM come from the germline V gene. The CDR3 nucleotides are TGTGCCAGCAGCTCTGGACAGAGCAGGGGCATTCAGTACTTC. Its translation is CASSSGQSRGIQYF.

The chain carries TRBV30 and TRBJ1-2, with 8 positions matching TRBD1. The CDR3 is 14 residues long. V dropped 3 bases and J dropped 4; count of bases not matched to a gene: 7. The V gene's germline CDR1 is GTSNPN and CDR2 SVGIG (reference sequence). CDR3 loop: CAWRGQGAVYGYTF. CDR3 nucleotide sequence: TGTGCCTGGAGGGGTCAGGGGGCGGTCTATGGCTACACCTTC.